The 8 T cell receptor beta chains below all came from one sample that was sequenced in a study of cytomegalovirus exposure and HLA in healthy donors. Primers included in the PCR were 60 Vbeta and 13 Jbeta primers. Libraries were prepared by immunoSEQ multiplex PCR; TCRdb keeps only in-frame clonotypes and omits some of them. In the table there are about 210,000 clones, 82% of which are singletons. What was sequenced was PBMCs. These receptors all come from a man in his forties or fifties in good health and CMV-seropositive.

The chain couples TRBV29-1 to TRBJ2-2, with D possibly being TRBD2 (6 bases). V lost 3 bases to trimming and J lost 2 bases, with 10 bases between them. The germline CDR1 and CDR2 sequences are SQVTM and ANQGSEA. The CDR3 is 14 amino acids. The CDR3 sequence is CSVDAGYNTGELFF. The DNA of the CDR3 is TGCAGCGTTGATGCGGGGTATAACACCGGGGAGCTGTTTTTT.

This clone occurred a few times. In the same sample, other DNA sequences code for this CDR3. The chain has TRBV4-1 and TRBJ2-7; 9 bases are a match to TRBD2. The CDR3 spans 15 residues. With V trimmed by 0 bases and J by 4 bases, 4 bases remained unmatched. CDR1 is MGHRA and CDR2 is YSYEKL in the germline V gene. Written as DNA, the CDR3 is TGCGCCAGCAGCCAAGATAGCGGGAGCATTTACGAGCAGTACTTC. It translates to CASSQDSGSIYEQYF.

The rearrangement links TRBV6-1 to TRBJ2-5; 11 bases agree with TRBD2. The last part of the DNA fits TRBJ2-7 better; the J call may be wrong. This CDR3 has 13 amino acids. From germline, CDR1 is MNHNS and CDR2 SASEGT. As DNA, the CDR3 is TGTGCCAGCGCGACTAGCGGGAATTACGAGCAGTACTTC. It encodes CASATSGNYEQYF.

The chain couples TRBV6-6 to TRBJ2-3; 7 positions match TRBD1. The germline V gene has CDR1 MNHNY and CDR2 SVGAGI (reference sequence). The CDR3 runs 16 residues. Trimming at V came to 2 bases and at J to 1 base, leaving 6 bases not matched to a gene. CDR3 in DNA: TGTGCCAGCAGTTACCCCGGACAGGCAGGCACAGATACGCAGTATTTT. This codes for CASSYPGQAGTDTQYF.

The chain employs TRBV27 and TRBJ1-6; TRBD1 matches at 8 bases. Looked up from germline, CDR1 is MNHEY and CDR2 is SMNVEV (reference sequence). Trimming removed 6 bases from V and 6 bases from J; junction bases left unmatched: 4. The CDR3 totals 14 residues. DNA of the CDR3: TGTGCCAGCAGACATGGACAGGGTAATTCACCCCTCCACTTT. Translating it yields CASRHGQGNSPLHF.

This chain links TRBV7-2 with TRBJ2-2; no clear D. Germline CDR1 is SGHTA and CDR2 is FQGNSA. The CDR3 runs to 14 residues. Trimming left V 1 base short and J 2 bases short, with 5 bases between. Here the CDR3 reads CASSLGHNTGELFF. CDR3 sequence (DNA): TGTGCCAGCAGCTTAGGACACAACACCGGGGAGCTGTTTTTT. The full variable domain, in which reference TRBV7-2 and TRBJ2-2 provide the parts outside the CDR3, is GAGVSQSPSNKVTEKGKDVELRCDPISGHTALYWYRQSLGQGLEFLIYFQGNSAPDKSGLPSDRFSAERTGGSVSTLTIQRTQQEDSAVYLCASSLGHNTGELFFGEGSRLTVL.

The table lists this clone with a few counts. DNA of the CDR3: TGTGCCAGCAGCCCTAGGTTAGCCAAAAACATTCAGTACTTC. Protein: CASSPRLAKNIQYF. V gene TRBV11-2 combines with J gene TRBJ2-4; D is ambiguous. The V end was cut by 5 bases, the J end by 0 bases, with 8 bases between. The CDR3 is 14 residues long. The germline gives CDR1 SGHAT, CDR2 FQNNGV.

The J gene is TRBJ2-7, the V gene TRBV6-1; 7 bases align to TRBD2. The V and J ends lost 0 bases and 2 bases, in that order; junction bases with no gene match: 10. CDR3 size: 17 residues. Looked up from germline, CDR1 is MNHNS and CDR2 is SASEGT. The CDR3 DNA reads TGTGCCAGCAGTGAAGCGCCGGCTGCGGCGGGGGCCTACGAGCAGTACGTC. This sequence encodes CASSEAPAAAGAYEQYV.